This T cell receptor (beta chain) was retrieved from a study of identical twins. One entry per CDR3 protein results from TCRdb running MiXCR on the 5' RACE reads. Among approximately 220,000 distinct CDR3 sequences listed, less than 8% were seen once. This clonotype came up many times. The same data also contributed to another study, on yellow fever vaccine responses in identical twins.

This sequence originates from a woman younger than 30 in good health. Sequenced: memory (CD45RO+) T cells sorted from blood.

DNA of the CDR3: TGTGCCAGCAGCCCTGAGGACAGCCTATACACAGATACGCAGTATTTT. Translated: CASSPEDSLYTDTQYF. The chain uses TRBV6-1 and TRBJ2-3; D might be TRBD1 (6 bases). The germline gives CDR1 MNHNS, CDR2 SASEGT. The CDR3 is 16 residues long. Trimming removed 6 bases at V and 2 bases at J, with 18 bases between.